The T cell receptor beta chain under discussion was sequenced for a study of blood T cell repertoires in COVID-19. The data were produced by immunoSEQ multiplex PCR, yet TCRdb's version contains in-frame clones alone and is incomplete. This sample has just under 350,000 clones, with around 83% found just once. Per germline, CDR1 MNHNY and CDR2 SVGAGI (reference sequence). The CDR3 contains 14 residues. V was pared by 4 bases and J by 3 bases, with 13 bases between. This chain uses TRBV6-6 with TRBJ2-7; D possibly corresponds to TRBD2 (5 bases). Sequencing was performed on peripheral blood. The source is a man between 25 and 39 years old with active or convalescent COVID-19. This chain's CDR3 is CASSSIGDGYEQYF. The CDR3 nucleotides are TGTGCCAGCAGTTCCATCGGGGATGGCTACGAGCAGTACTTC.